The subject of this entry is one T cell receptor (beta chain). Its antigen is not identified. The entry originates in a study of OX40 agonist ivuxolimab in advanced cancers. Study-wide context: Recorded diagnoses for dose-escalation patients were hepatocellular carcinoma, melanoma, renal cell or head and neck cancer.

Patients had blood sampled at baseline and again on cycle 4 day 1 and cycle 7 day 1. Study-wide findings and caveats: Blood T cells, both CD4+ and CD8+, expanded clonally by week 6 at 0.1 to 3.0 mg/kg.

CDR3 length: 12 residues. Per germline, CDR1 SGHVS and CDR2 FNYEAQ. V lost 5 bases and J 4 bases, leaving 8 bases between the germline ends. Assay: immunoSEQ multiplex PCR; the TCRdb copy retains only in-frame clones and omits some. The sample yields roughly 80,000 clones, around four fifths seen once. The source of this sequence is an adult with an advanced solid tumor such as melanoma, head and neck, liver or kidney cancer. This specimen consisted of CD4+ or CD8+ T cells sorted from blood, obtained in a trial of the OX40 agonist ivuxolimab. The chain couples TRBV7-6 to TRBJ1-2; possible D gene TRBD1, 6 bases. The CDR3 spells CASSQDSYGYTF. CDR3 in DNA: TGTGCCAGCAGCCAGGACAGCTATGGCTACACCTTC.